Below are 17 T cell receptor beta chains sequenced from a single sample in a study of regulatory T cells in long-lasting Graves disease. CDR3-region Arm-PCR and iRepertoire HTBI primers produced the TCR beta libraries. TCRdb independently ran MiXCR on the multiplex PCR reads; one entry per CDR3 protein. The table lists approximately 690,000 distinct CDR3 sequences, around 30% of them singletons. Regarding time point: persistent/refractory GD, antithyroid drugs over 5 years with positive TRAb. The TCR library was made from RNA that had been extracted from PBMCs in TRIzol. This sample comprised peripheral blood mononuclear cells (PBMCs), obtained when the disease was refractory, from a patient treated with antithyroid drugs. Receptor source: a female donor with Graves disease.

The chain couples TRBV2 to TRBJ1-2; 8 positions match TRBD1. This CDR3 has 13 amino acids. V lost 7 bases to trimming and J lost 8 bases; unmatched junction nucleotides: 9. Germline lookup yields CDR1 SNHLY and CDR2 FYNNEI. CDR3 sequence reads: CASTTGDAFGYTF. The CDR3 DNA follows: TGTGCCAGCACGACAGGGGACGCTTTCGGCTACACCTTC.

The CDR3 protein is CASTLGGNGYTF. The DNA of the CDR3 is TGTGCCAGCACTTTGGGGGGTAATGGCTACACCTTC. The gene calls are TRBV6-1 and TRBJ1-2, with D tentatively TRBD1 (5 bases). Germline V gives CDR1 MNHNS, CDR2 SASEGT. This CDR3 is 12 amino acids long. Trimming shortened V by 7 bases and J by 6 bases, and 12 bases separated the two germline ends.

The chain links TRBV19 to TRBJ2-4; possible D gene TRBD2, 7 bases. V lost 5 bases and J lost 8, with 16 bases in between. CDR1 is LNHDA, CDR2 SQIVND, per germline (reference sequence). The CDR3 contains 14 residues. The CDR3 nucleotides read TGTGCCAGTAGTTCGAGGGAGGGGGTGGACATTCAGTACTTC. It translates to CASSSREGVDIQYF.

This clonotype showed up many times. The rearrangement joins TRBV11-2 to TRBJ2-5, with 10 bases fitting TRBD2. The CDR3 loop spans 17 amino acids. CDR1 SGHAT and CDR2 FQNNGV come from the germline V gene. With 6 bases clipped from V and 5 bases from J, the junction kept 15 bases outside the gene matches. The CDR3 DNA follows: TGTGCCAGCAGTCCCCACCTGCTAGCGGGAGTACAGGAGACCCAGTACTTC. Amino acid sequence: CASSPHLLAGVQETQYF.

The chain combines TRBV29-1 with TRBJ2-7, with D possibly being TRBD2 (6 bases). CDR1 SQVTM and CDR2 ANQGSEA come from the germline V gene. The CDR3 spans 13 residues. The V end lost 4 bases, the J end lost 2 bases, and 12 bases lay between the germline ends. DNA for the CDR3: TGCAGCGTTGTTGCCCGGGGGACCTACGAGCAGTACTTC. Translation gives CSVVARGTYEQYF.

The V call is TRBV7-2, the J call TRBJ2-5, with D tentatively TRBD2 (5 bases). Germline CDR1 SGHTA, CDR2 FQGNSA. V was cut by 7 bases and J by 5 bases, with 14 bases left in between. The CDR3 loop spans 13 amino acids. CDR3 nucleotide sequence: TGTGCCAGCACCCCCTCCACGGGGGAGACCCAGTACTTC. This sequence encodes CASTPSTGETQYF.

This clonotype was seen a few times. V and J are TRBV7-9 and TRBJ1-1, with no clear D. With 4 bases removed from V and 0 bases from J, the gap between germline ends came to 9 bases. The CDR3 is 14 residues long. Germline loops: CDR1 SEHNR, CDR2 FQNEAQ (reference sequence). CDR3 sequence: CASSSRAMNTEAFF. CDR3 nucleotides: TGTGCCAGCAGCTCCCGAGCGATGAACACTGAAGCTTTCTTT.

The J gene is TRBJ2-5, the V gene TRBV12-3 or TRBV12-4; D might be TRBD2 (6 bases). The CDR3 sequence is 13 residues long. V lost 6 bases and J lost 4, with 12 bases in between. The CDR3: CASRPGVGETQYF. CDR3 in DNA: TGTGCCAGCAGGCCGGGAGTTGGAGAGACCCAGTACTTC.

The V call is TRBV3-1, the J call TRBJ1-1; D uncertain. The CDR3 sequence is 15 residues long. V lost 0 bases and J 1 base, leaving 9 bases between the germline ends. Germline V gives CDR1 LGHDT, CDR2 YNNKEL (reference sequence). CDR3 nucleotide sequence: TGTGCCAGCAGCCAAGATAGCGCGAGGAACACTGAAGCTTTCTTT. It yields the protein CASSQDSARNTEAFF.

V and J are TRBV19 and TRBJ1-2; 7 nucleotides align to TRBD1. This CDR3 has 13 amino acids. Germline CDR1 LNHDA, CDR2 SQIVND (reference sequence). J was trimmed by 7 bases and V by 7 bases; bases with no gene match: 9. The CDR3 DNA is TGTGCCAGTAAGGGTCCGGGACAGACTGGCTACACCTTC. It codes for CASKGPGQTGYTF.

This rearrangement joins TRBV29-1 to TRBJ2-7, with TRBD1 identical over 7 bases. The CDR3 runs to 12 residues. Germline values: CDR1 SQVTM, CDR2 ANQGSEA. J was trimmed by 7 bases and V by 6 bases; bases with no gene match: 9. The CDR3 DNA is TGCAGCGTCCGGACAGGCTTGGGTGAGCAGTACTTC. Protein product: CSVRTGLGEQYF.

In its sample, this clonotype was seen once. Germline is not matched at one junction end, which may reflect a read error. The V call is TRBV27, the J call TRBJ2-7; D perhaps matches TRBD2 (6 bases). This CDR3 is 13 amino acids long. Germline-derived CDR1 and CDR2 are MNHEY and SMNVEV (reference sequence). The CDR3 reads CAGRPGLRYEQYF. The DNA for the CDR3 is TGTGCCGGCAGGCCGGGACTCAGATACGAGCAGTACTTC.

This clonotype was detected a few times. The chain links TRBV6-1 to TRBJ2-2; unclear D gene. The CDR3 runs 13 residues. Looked up from germline, CDR1 is MNHNS and CDR2 is SASEGT. Trimming stripped 4 bases from V and 5 bases from J, with 8 bases between. CDR3 residues: CASSAVNTGELFF. CDR3 sequence (DNA): TGTGCCAGCAGTGCGGTAAATACCGGGGAGCTGTTTTTT.

Worth noting for this clonotype: Given a much more abundant clone one base away, this may be a read error. Since no conserved phenylalanine or tryptophan closes the CDR3, a read error is the likely cause. The chain uses TRBV11-2 and TRBJ2-5; TRBD1 matches at 8 bases. Per germline, CDR1 SGHAT and CDR2 FQNNGV. This CDR3 contains 15 residues. The J segment lost 5 bases and the V segment lost 3 bases, leaving 8 bases of the junction unmatched. CDR3 residues: CASSFAGGEYETQYL. CDR3 DNA: TGTGCCAGCAGCTTTGCAGGGGGCGAGTATGAGACCCAGTACCTC.

This clonotype has more than one count but fewer than ten. V is TRBV28 and J is TRBJ1-5; D unclear. The CDR3 is 13 residues long. V was pared by 6 bases and J by 6 bases, with 12 bases between. Germline CDR1 is MDHEN and CDR2 is SYDVKM. The CDR3 loop is CASSRTPLQPQHF. The CDR3 DNA is TGTGCCAGCAGCCGCACCCCACTTCAGCCCCAGCATTTT.

This clonotype has just a few counts. The J gene is TRBJ2-2, the V gene TRBV5-1, with 9 bases identical to TRBD2. The CDR3 contains 15 residues. Germline lookup yields CDR1 SGHRS and CDR2 YFSETQ. V shed 7 bases, J shed 4 bases, and the junction held 8 bases outside the gene matches. The CDR3 reads CASGAGLAGTGELFF. The CDR3 nucleotides read TGCGCCAGCGGGGCGGGACTAGCCGGCACCGGGGAGCTGTTTTTT.

This chain links TRBV5-1 with TRBJ1-2; D uncertain. Per germline, CDR1 SGHRS and CDR2 YFSETQ. CDR3 length equals 13 residues. V was cut by 4 bases and J by 5 bases, with 12 bases left in between. The CDR3 sequence is CASSADPLYGYTF. Here the CDR3 DNA reads TGCGCCAGCAGCGCAGACCCCCTATATGGCTACACCTTC.